Listed below are T cell receptor beta chains from one sample, sequenced in a study of blood T cell repertoires in COVID-19. Produced via immunoSEQ multiplex PCR; TCRdb's table is partial and in-frame only. The sample comprises 150,000 to 200,000 clones, about 88% of which are singletons, and over 7% rests with the top ten. Sequencing input: peripheral blood. The receptors were sampled from a woman aged 80 or older in a cohort sampled during active or convalescent COVID-19. CDR3s include the opening cysteine and the closing phenylalanine or tryptophan. The order of the fields is D gene, J gene, clone size, V gene, CDR3 protein, CDR3 DNA. A D gene is named only where the DNA matches it firmly. Expanded clones get a size class; other rows say once, few or many, or leave the size out.

>TRBD1|TRBJ1-6|once|TRBV4-1
CASSQDPQGDSPLHF
TGCGCCAGCAGCCAAGATCCCCAGGGGGATTCACCCCTCCACTTT
>-|TRBJ1-3|-|TRBV9
CASSETASSGNTIYF
TGTGCCAGCAGCGAGACAGCCAGCTCTGGAAACACCATATATTTT
>TRBD2|TRBJ2-2|-|TRBV6-5
CASPGGLASGELFF
TGTGCCAGCCCGGGGGGACTAGCATCCGGGGAGCTGTTTTTT
>-|TRBJ2-1|-|TRBV3-1/TRBV3-2
CASSQTGKGEQFF
TGTGCCAGCAGCCAAACAGGGAAGGGTGAGCAGTTCTTC
>-|TRBJ1-3|once|TRBV28
CASSPAGSSGNTIYF
TGTGCCAGCAGCCCAGCCGGGAGCTCTGGAAACACCATATATTTT
>-|TRBJ2-3|few|TRBV30
CAWSVRLSDTQYF
TGTGCCTGGAGCGTGAGACTATCAGATACGCAGTATTTT
>-|TRBJ1-3|-|TRBV5-1
CASSPGSPGNTIYF
TGCGCCAGCAGCCCCGGTTCGCCTGGAAACACCATATATTTT
>TRBD1|TRBJ2-1|-|TRBV28
CASSTTGTGRFYEQFF
TGTGCCAGCAGTACGACCGGGACAGGGAGGTTCTATGAGCAGTTCTTC
>-|TRBJ1-2|-|TRBV20-1
CSATANYGYTF
TGCAGTGCTACAGCTAACTATGGCTACACCTTC
>-|TRBJ2-3|-|TRBV5-1
CASSPGVGERTDTQYF
TGCGCCAGCAGCCCGGGGGTCGGGGAACGCACAGATACGCAGTATTTT
>-|TRBJ1-5|-|TRBV18
CASSPLRSNQPQHF
TGTGCCAGCTCACCATTGCGGAGCAATCAGCCCCAGCATTTT
>TRBD1|TRBJ2-7|-|TRBV9
CASSRGQILSYEQYF
TGTGCCAGCAGCCGGGGACAGATACTCTCCTACGAGCAGTACTTC
>-|TRBJ2-5|-|TRBV24-1
CATSEAGRFETQYF
TGTGCCACCAGTGAAGCAGGGAGGTTTGAGACCCAGTACTTC
>-|TRBJ1-5|-|TRBV18
CASSPTGGNQPQHF
TGTGCCAGCTCACCCACCGGGGGTAATCAGCCCCAGCATTTT
>TRBD1|TRBJ1-1|-|TRBV10-3
CAISDPSGQAWTEAFF
TGTGCCATCAGTGACCCTTCGGGACAGGCTTGGACTGAAGCTTTCTTT
>-|TRBJ2-2|-|TRBV9
CASSVSWNTGELFF
TGTGCCAGCAGCGTGTCGTGGAACACCGGGGAGCTGTTTTTT
>-|TRBJ2-3|-|TRBV9
CASSPGIFGADTQYF
TGTGCCAGCAGCCCCGGGATCTTTGGCGCAGATACGCAGTATTTT
>TRBD1|TRBJ1-5|-|TRBV19
CASRKNRGGNQPQHF
TGTGCCAGTAGAAAAAACAGGGGAGGCAATCAGCCCCAGCATTTT
>TRBD1|TRBJ2-7|-|TRBV4-3
CASSQDRGFDEQYF
TGCGCCAGCAGCCAGGACAGGGGATTCGACGAGCAGTACTTC
>TRBD1|TRBJ2-7|-|TRBV5-1
CASSSQTGVLFYEQYF
TGCGCCAGCAGCTCCCAGACAGGGGTCTTATTCTACGAGCAGTACTTC
>-|TRBJ1-5|-|TRBV18
CASSPLGSYSNQPQHF
TGTGCCAGCTCACCATTGGGGAGTTATAGCAATCAGCCCCAGCATTTT
>-|TRBJ2-1|once|TRBV11-3
CASSPGLNNNEQFF
TGTGCCAGCAGCCCGGGTCTTAATAACAATGAGCAGTTCTTC
>TRBD1|TRBJ2-1|few|TRBV6-5
CASSYTPGGSSNEQFF
TGTGCCAGCAGTTACACCCCAGGGGGTAGCTCCAATGAGCAGTTCTTC